This T cell receptor beta chain is drawn from a study of beta chain features in type 1 diabetes. One heparinised blood draw, averaging roughly 120 mL, came from each donor. Overall study findings and caveats: Since sequencing was performed on cDNA, cells with high TCR expression could be over-represented.

This clone appeared a few times. Its target is unknown. Expressed TCRB transcripts were sequenced, since all the RNA that had been isolated was reverse transcribed. TCRdb's copy holds only in-frame clones and misses some; the assay was immunoSEQ multiplex PCR. The sample records hundreds of thousands of clones, around 8% being singletons. The source material was central memory CD4+ T cells from blood. This clonotype originated in a woman younger than 30 in good health.

This CDR3 reads CASSIERGSNTGELFF. Written as DNA, the CDR3 is TGTGCCAGTAGTATTGAGCGGGGCTCAAACACCGGGGAGCTGTTTTTT. This chain connects TRBV19 to TRBJ2-2, with 7 bases matching TRBD2. Germline V gives CDR1 LNHDA, CDR2 SQIVND (reference sequence). J was trimmed by 2 bases and V by 3 bases; bases with no gene match: 6. CDR3 size: 16 residues.